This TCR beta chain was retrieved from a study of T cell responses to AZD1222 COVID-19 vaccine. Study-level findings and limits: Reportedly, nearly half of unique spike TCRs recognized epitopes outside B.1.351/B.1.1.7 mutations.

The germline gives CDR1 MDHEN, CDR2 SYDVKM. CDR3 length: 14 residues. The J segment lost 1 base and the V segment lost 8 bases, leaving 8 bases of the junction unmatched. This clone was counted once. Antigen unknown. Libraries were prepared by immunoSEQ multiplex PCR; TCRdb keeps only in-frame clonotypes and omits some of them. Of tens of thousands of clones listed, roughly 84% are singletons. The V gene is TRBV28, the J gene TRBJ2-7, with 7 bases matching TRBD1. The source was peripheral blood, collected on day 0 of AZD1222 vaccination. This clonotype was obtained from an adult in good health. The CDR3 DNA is TGTGCCAGCTGGGAGAACAGGGGTTCCTACGAGCAGTACTTC. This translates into CASWENRGSYEQYF.